Following are 21 T cell receptor beta chains from one sample sequenced in a study of blood T cell repertoires in COVID-19. Sequencing was performed with immunoSEQ multiplex PCR; in TCRdb, only in-frame clones are kept and a portion is missing. The sample has 150,000 to 190,000 clones; 76% are singletons. Material: peripheral blood. These receptors all come from a woman of 80 years or more with acute or convalescent COVID-19.

The V gene is TRBV3-1 (or the pseudogene TRBV3-2), the J gene TRBJ2-3; TRBD2 matches 13 bases. The CDR3 extends over 16 amino acids. Looked up from germline, CDR1 is LGHDT and CDR2 is YNNKEL (reference sequence). J was trimmed by 5 bases and V by 5 bases; bases with no gene match: 7. This chain's CDR3 is CASSYRLAGGQDTQYF. The CDR3 DNA reads TGTGCCAGCAGCTATAGACTAGCGGGGGGACAAGATACGCAGTATTTT.

This clone was recorded once. This chain connects TRBV6-5 to TRBJ2-2, with 7 bases matching TRBD1. Germline-derived CDR1 and CDR2 are MNHEY and SVGAGI. V was clipped by 6 bases and J by 7 bases; unmatched bases: 8. This CDR3 comprises 14 residues. The CDR3 DNA sequence: TGTGCCAGCAGAGACAGGGATGGCATCGGGGAGCTGTTTTTT. This sequence encodes CASRDRDGIGELFF.

The CDR3 is CASSYSAVSNQPQHF. In DNA, the CDR3 is TGTGCCAGCAGTTACTCGGCAGTAAGCAATCAGCCCCAGCATTTT. The chain carries TRBV6-5 and TRBJ1-5; unclear D gene. There are 15 residues in the CDR3. Trimming took off 0 bases at V and 1 base at J, with 7 bases between the two ends. Germline lookup yields CDR1 MNHEY and CDR2 SVGAGI.

The V gene is TRBV30, the J gene TRBJ1-2; TRBD1 agrees at 7 bases. The CDR3 has 15 residues. V trimming: 2 bases; J trimming: 8 bases; junction bases outside the gene matches: 14. CDR1 and CDR2 from the germline V gene are GTSNPN and SVGIG (reference sequence). This chain's CDR3 is CAWSMGDSSVYGYTF. CDR3 DNA: TGTGCCTGGAGTATGGGGGACAGTTCGGTATACGGCTACACCTTC.

This sequence joins TRBV5-1 and TRBJ2-3, with D perhaps matching TRBD2 (6 bases). Trimming removed 3 bases at V and 2 bases at J, with 13 bases between. Germline CDR1 reads SGHRS; CDR2 reads YFSETQ. The CDR3 consists of 15 residues. This CDR3 reads CASSSGTPLTDTQYF. In DNA, the CDR3 is TGCGCCAGCAGCTCCGGGACTCCCCTCACAGATACGCAGTATTTT.

The V call is TRBV7-2, the J call TRBJ2-3; 8 nucleotides line up with TRBD1. Trimming took 3 bases from V and 12 from J; bases not matched to a gene: 17. CDR1 is SGHTA and CDR2 is FQGNSA in the germline V gene. The CDR3 is made up of 16 amino acids. The CDR3 loop reads CASSLTGAQLQHPQYF. The CDR3 DNA follows: TGTGCCAGCAGCTTGACAGGGGCCCAGCTACAACACCCCCAGTATTTT.

This clone was seen a few times. The chain uses TRBV10-3 and TRBJ2-2, with D unresolved. Deletions cut 9 bases from V and 2 bases from J, with 16 bases between. Per the germline V gene, CDR1 is ENHRY and CDR2 is SYGVKD. The CDR3 is 15 residues long. The CDR3 DNA sequence: TGTGCCATAGCCGGATCTGGGCCAAACACCGGGGAGCTGTTTTTT. Amino acid sequence: CAIAGSGPNTGELFF.

The chain carries TRBV6-5 and TRBJ1-4; 8 nucleotides agree with TRBD1. The ends lost 6 bases at V and 5 bases at J; junction bases unmatched: 5. Germline assignment: CDR1 MNHEY and CDR2 SVGAGI. This CDR3 has 14 residues. CDR3 in amino acids: CASSLTGENEKLFF. CDR3 coding DNA: TGTGCCAGCAGCTTGACAGGGGAGAATGAAAAACTGTTTTTT.

The sample holds a few counts of this clone. The chain is built from TRBV11-3 and TRBJ1-1, with no clear D. Germline V lookup: CDR1 SGHNT, CDR2 YENEEA. V shed 1 base and J shed 5 bases, with 8 bases lying between them. The CDR3 runs 13 residues. The CDR3 spells CASSLAPRTEAFF. CDR3 sequence (DNA): TGTGCCAGCAGCTTAGCCCCTCGTACTGAAGCTTTCTTT.

A single count supports this clone. The chain uses TRBV30 and TRBJ1-1, with D perhaps TRBD1 (6 bases). Deletions cut 2 bases from V and 1 base from J, with 8 bases between. CDR1 is GTSNPN and CDR2 is SVGIG in the germline V gene (reference sequence). This CDR3 has 13 amino acids. The CDR3 region has the DNA TGTGCCTGGAGTAGACAGGAGAACACTGAAGCTTTCTTT. Translation gives CAWSRQENTEAFF.

V gene TRBV4-2 combines with J gene TRBJ2-7; TRBD1 is a possible D gene (6 bases). Germline-derived CDR1 and CDR2 are LGHNA and YNFKEQ. This CDR3 contains 14 residues. Trimming removed 4 bases at V and 7 bases at J, with 17 bases between. CDR3 residues: CASSRNPTGTEQYF. CDR3 bases: TGTGCCAGCAGCCGCAACCCCACAGGGACAGAGCAGTACTTC.

The chain combines TRBV3-1 (or the pseudogene TRBV3-2) with TRBJ2-5, with D maybe TRBD2 (6 bases). CDR1 LGHDT and CDR2 YNNKEL come from the germline V gene (reference sequence). This CDR3 spans 16 amino acids. The V end was cut by 4 bases, the J end by 5 bases, with 20 bases between. CDR3 amino acids: CASSPSAGRQAETQYF. The CDR3 DNA reads TGTGCCAGCAGCCCGTCGGCGGGGCGGCAAGCGGAGACCCAGTACTTC.

The chain combines TRBV6-5 with TRBJ2-5, with 15 nucleotides matching TRBD2. This CDR3 is 15 amino acids long. V lost 8 bases and J lost 5; bases outside the gene matches: 6. Germline values: CDR1 MNHEY, CDR2 SVGAGI. The CDR3 reads CASRAGTSGRETQYF. The CDR3 bases are TGTGCCAGCCGCGCAGGGACTAGCGGGAGGGAGACCCAGTACTTC.

In this sample, this clone turned up once. The chain links TRBV6-6 to TRBJ1-1, with a tentative D call TRBD1 (6 bases). This CDR3 is 15 amino acids long. The ends were cut back, 2 bases at V and 0 bases at J, with 10 bases in the middle. In germline, CDR1 is MNHNY, CDR2 SVGAGI (reference sequence). CDR3 sequence: CASSYPQGLNTEAFF. In DNA form, the CDR3 reads TGTGCCAGCAGTTACCCACAGGGCCTGAACACTGAAGCTTTCTTT.

V usage is TRBV12-3 or TRBV12-4 and J usage is TRBJ2-7, with D tentatively TRBD2 (5 bases). With 3 bases removed from V and 6 bases from J, the gap between germline ends came to 9 bases. The CDR3 has 12 amino acids. This chain's CDR3 is CASSFPGIEQYF. The CDR3 DNA is TGTGCCAGCAGTTTCCCGGGGATCGAGCAGTACTTC.

The chain recombines TRBV9 with TRBJ2-7; 9 nucleotides match TRBD2. The V gene's germline CDR1 is SGDLS and CDR2 YYNGEE. This CDR3 contains 14 residues. The trim removed 0 bases at V and 4 bases at J, leaving 2 bases unmatched. CDR3 nucleotides: TGTGCCAGCAGCGTAGCCGCGGGAGGGTACGAGCAGTACTTC. Its protein is CASSVAAGGYEQYF.

This clone appeared a single time. The chain uses TRBV7-9 and TRBJ1-4; D not certain. The CDR3 is 14 amino acids. The V gene's germline CDR1 is SEHNR and CDR2 FQNEAQ (reference sequence). V shed 0 bases and J shed 6 bases, with 8 bases lying between them. The CDR3 protein is CASSLATLDEKLFF. Here the CDR3 DNA reads TGTGCCAGCAGCTTAGCGACTTTGGATGAAAAACTGTTTTTT.

CDR3 protein: CASSQLSTLSNYGYTF. CDR3 coding DNA: TGTGCCAGCAGCCAGCTTAGCACACTCTCTAACTATGGCTACACCTTC. The rearrangement links TRBV14 to TRBJ1-2; D is ambiguous. V dropped 3 bases and J dropped 0 bases, with 14 bases sitting between them. This CDR3 is built from 16 residues. The V gene's germline CDR1 is SGHDN and CDR2 FVKESK.

V gene TRBV6-1 combines with J gene TRBJ1-5; perhaps TRBD1 as D (5 bases). The germline V gene encodes CDR1 MNHNS and CDR2 SASEGT. This CDR3 comprises 13 residues. V gave up 0 bases and J gave up 9 bases, with 9 bases separating them. The CDR3 DNA reads TGTGCCAGCAGTGAAGCGCTGGGGGGGCCCCAGCATTTT. Translation gives CASSEALGGPQHF.

This clone was seen more than once but under ten times. The chain joins TRBV18 to TRBJ1-1, with D maybe TRBD1 (5 bases). Per the germline V gene, CDR1 is KGHSH and CDR2 is LQKENI. Deletions cut 2 bases from V and 3 bases from J, with 13 bases between. The CDR3 extends over 15 amino acids. For the CDR3, the DNA is TGTGCCAGCTCACCAGACAGTTGGGGTTACACTGAAGCTTTCTTT. As protein: CASSPDSWGYTEAFF.

The gene calls are TRBV6-5 and TRBJ1-6, with 9 positions matching TRBD1. Germline V gene sequence: CDR1 MNHEY, CDR2 SVGAGI. With V trimmed by 6 bases and J by 7 bases, 7 bases remained unmatched. This CDR3 is 15 amino acids long. Here the CDR3 DNA reads TGTGCCAGCAGCTACAGGGGGCCGAGAAATTCACCCCTCCACTTT. Protein product: CASSYRGPRNSPLHF.